One sample yielded the 5 T cell receptor beta chains listed below, sequenced in a study of graft-versus-host responses after intestinal transplantation (dated by TCRdb to the early 2020s). Their antigens are not known. The time point label, read with the paper, signifies: cells obtained before transplantation from donor or recipient. To prepare the library, the immunoSEQ multiplex PCR assay was applied. Entries here come from immuneACCESS through TCRdb and include only in-frame sequences with V and J called. Some clones fail to appear in such tables; in the studies checked, an unresolved V gene covers under half of the shortfall, and the cause of the remainder is unknown. For this sample the table gives more than 70,000 clones, of which roughly 80% were detected only once. Roughly 0.8% of the sample is held by the ten biggest clonotypes. Material: unstimulated CD4+ T cells sorted from spleen or lymph node cells, obtained before intestinal transplant. The receptors originated from a human donor who received an intestinal transplant.

The V call is TRBV10-3, the J call TRBJ2-5, with 12 bases matching TRBD2. Germline V CDR1 and CDR2: ENHRY, SYGVKD. The trim removed 8 bases at V and 5 bases at J, leaving 6 bases unmatched. There are 14 residues in the CDR3. The CDR3 sequence: CAISRTSGEETQYF. The CDR3, as DNA: TGTGCCATCTCAAGGACTAGCGGGGAGGAGACCCAGTACTTC.

The chain carries TRBV28 and TRBJ1-2; D might be TRBD1 (5 bases). Germline V gives CDR1 MDHEN, CDR2 SYDVKM. CDR3 length equals 22 residues. V was clipped by 3 bases and J by 0 bases, with 32 bases between them. The CDR3 loop reads CASSFFKYRGVVKGTSNYGYTF. The CDR3 DNA sequence: TGTGCCAGCAGTTTCTTTAAATATCGGGGGGTCGTGAAGGGGACCTCTAACTATGGCTACACCTTC.

The chain combines TRBV10-3 with TRBJ1-4, with 7 positions matching TRBD1. This CDR3 spans 16 amino acids. Germline CDR1 is ENHRY and CDR2 is SYGVKD. Trimming removed 5 bases from V and 0 bases from J; junction bases left unmatched: 6. The chain's CDR3 is CAISKQGIATNEKLFF. The CDR3, as DNA: TGTGCCATCAGTAAACAGGGGATTGCAACTAATGAAAAACTGTTTTTT.

This clone was counted only a few times. This rearrangement joins TRBV10-3 to TRBJ2-1; the match to TRBD2 covers 7 bases. Germline V gene data show CDR1 as ENHRY and CDR2 as SYGVKD. The CDR3 has 15 amino acids. V gave up 4 bases and J gave up 0 bases; unmatched junction bases: 3. CDR3 sequence (DNA): TGTGCCATCAGTGTTGGCGGGAGCTCCTACAATGAGCAGTTCTTC. Protein: CAISVGGSSYNEQFF.

This chain uses TRBV5-1 with TRBJ2-2, with D perhaps TRBD2 (5 bases). V was cut by 1 base and J by 8 bases, with 9 bases left in between. Germline values: CDR1 SGHRS, CDR2 YFSETQ. This CDR3 has 13 amino acids. The CDR3 here is CASSLPGDGELFF. The DNA for the CDR3 is TGCGCCAGCAGCTTGCCCGGGGATGGGGAGCTGTTTTTT. Full variable domain (missing parts from reference TRBV5-1 and TRBJ2-2): KAGVTQTPRYLIKTRGQQVTLSCSPISGHRSVSWYQQTPGQGLQFLFEYFSETQRNKGNFPGRFSGRQFSNSRSEMNVSTLELGDSALYLCASSLPGDGELFFGEGSRLTVL.